This T cell receptor beta chain stems from a study of T-cell reconstitution after alpha-beta-depleted transplantation in children. Preparation of the TCRbeta library used unique molecular identifiers. Using its own MiXCR run on the PCR reads, TCRdb lists one record per CDR3 protein. The sample has some 300,000 distinct CDR3 sequences, approximately 10% seen once. With 6 bases removed from V and 8 bases from J, the gap between germline ends came to 26 bases. Germline V gives CDR1 MDHEN, CDR2 SYDVKM. This CDR3 contains 17 residues. V and J are TRBV28 and TRBJ2-1; D could derive from TRBD1 or TRBD2 (6 bases each). The sequence was obtained from a human donor who donated a stem cell graft to a child with acute lymphoblastic leukemia. The source material was PBMCs from the stem cell graft donor, sampled from the stem cell graft. CDR3: CASSSPSKGGLLDEQFF. The CDR3, as DNA: TGTGCCAGCAGCTCCCCGTCCAAAGGGGGACTCTTAGATGAGCAGTTCTTC.